The sequence of this T cell receptor beta chain was determined in a study of cytomegalovirus exposure and HLA in healthy donors. The table lists this clone with a count of one. The antigen remains unidentified. CDR1 SQVTM and CDR2 ANQGSEA come from the germline V gene. This CDR3 is built from 12 residues. V was cut by 6 bases and J by 4 bases, with 13 bases left in between. PCR primers comprised 60 Vbeta and 13 Jbeta primers. Only in-frame clones appear in the TCRdb table, and some are missing; sequencing was by immunoSEQ multiplex PCR. Altogether over 200,000 clones are present, around 85% being singletons, with the ten largest covering 1.3%. The study's findings and limits: A highly shared variant cluster was judged a likely technical artifact. From TCR beta sequences, most subjects' HLA-A and HLA-B alleles were reportedly predicted accurately. When presence/absence was analysed, sequencing depth was taken to be roughly uniform across donors. CMV serostatus was the sole immune exposure information available.

The V and J genes are TRBV29-1 and TRBJ2-7, with TRBD2 as a possible D gene (6 bases). The sequenced sample consisted of PBMCs. This TCR came from a human donor in good health. CDR3 in amino acids: CSVGGQGYEQYF. The CDR3 region has the DNA TGCAGCGTGGGGGGTCAGGGATACGAGCAGTACTTC.